These T cell receptor beta chains were read from a single sample in a study of control samples from healthy donors and cancer patients. Libraries were prepared by immunoSEQ multiplex PCR; TCRdb keeps only in-frame clonotypes and omits some of them. This sample yields 95,000 to 150,000 clones, of which roughly 87% are seen a single time; around 2% belongs to the top ten. The sample consisted of blood. These receptors were collected from a man younger than 35 in good health. Both conserved end residues are trimmed from each CDR3.

j_gene: TRBJ1-3; v_gene: TRBV10-2; CDR3aa: ASSEENSGNTIY
j_gene: TRBJ2-7; v_gene: TRBV14; CDR3aa: ASSPRTGGTLDYEQY
j_gene: TRBJ2-7; v_gene: TRBV11-2; CDR3aa: ASSLGFYEQY
j_gene: TRBJ1-2; v_gene: TRBV28; CDR3aa: ASSFSLTGYT
j_gene: TRBJ2-4; v_gene: TRBV4-2; CDR3aa: ASREEGNIQY
j_gene: TRBJ2-5; v_gene: TRBV9; CDR3aa: ASSPREAGVGETQY
j_gene: TRBJ2-3; v_gene: TRBV11-3; CDR3aa: ASSLIGTGSTDTQY
j_gene: TRBJ1-6; v_gene: TRBV5-6; CDR3aa: ASSTSRWGGNSPLH
j_gene: TRBJ1-1; v_gene: TRBV25-1; CDR3aa: ASSEYKAGLAYTEAF
j_gene: TRBJ1-5; v_gene: TRBV28; CDR3aa: ASNDGDQPQH
j_gene: TRBJ2-7; v_gene: TRBV14; CDR3aa: ASSLTVPLAGGSEQY
j_gene: TRBJ1-5; v_gene: TRBV10-3; CDR3aa: ATQPGQDSQPQH
j_gene: TRBJ1-1; v_gene: TRBV4-2; CDR3aa: ASSVGQTNTEAF
j_gene: TRBJ2-5; v_gene: TRBV29-1; CDR3aa: SVGLAGEGETQY
j_gene: TRBJ2-2; v_gene: TRBV5-1; CDR3aa: ASSLGGNTGELF
j_gene: TRBJ2-5; v_gene: TRBV28; CDR3aa: ASTLTGSHQETQY
j_gene: TRBJ2-3; v_gene: TRBV7-2; CDR3aa: ASSLGRGTDTQY
j_gene: TRBJ1-1; v_gene: TRBV28; CDR3aa: ASITTGTAEAF
j_gene: TRBJ2-2; v_gene: TRBV7-2; CDR3aa: ASSLASLTSGRDSTGELF
j_gene: TRBJ2-2; v_gene: TRBV7-3; CDR3aa: ASSYTSGRTGELF
j_gene: TRBJ2-7; v_gene: TRBV4-3; CDR3aa: ASSQEDGTYEQY
j_gene: TRBJ1-1; v_gene: TRBV7-3; CDR3aa: ASSFQGNTEAF
j_gene: TRBJ2-1; v_gene: TRBV24-1; CDR3aa: ATSRRRTSYTNKNEQF
j_gene: TRBJ1-2; v_gene: TRBV10-3; CDR3aa: AISGDEDRGRNGYT
j_gene: TRBJ2-7; v_gene: TRBV4-3; CDR3aa: ASSQDPAGASEQY
j_gene: TRBJ1-4; v_gene: TRBV5-1; CDR3aa: ASSFDRGREKLF
j_gene: TRBJ1-1; v_gene: TRBV9; CDR3aa: ASSVGQRGTEAF
j_gene: TRBJ1-1; v_gene: TRBV18; CDR3aa: ASSPITRNTEAF
j_gene: TRBJ2-7; v_gene: TRBV30; CDR3aa: AWSVGGLQY
j_gene: TRBJ2-5; v_gene: TRBV9; CDR3aa: ASSEAPGLAKETQY
j_gene: TRBJ2-7; v_gene: TRBV5-1; CDR3aa: ASGRVAGDEQY
j_gene: TRBJ1-6; v_gene: TRBV19; CDR3aa: ASSPENYRGHNSPLH
j_gene: TRBJ1-6; v_gene: TRBV27; CDR3aa: ASSLDAGDYNSPLH
j_gene: TRBJ1-2; v_gene: TRBV19; CDR3aa: ASSTKAALNYGYT
j_gene: TRBJ2-1; v_gene: TRBV11-2; CDR3aa: ASSSPSGIGEQF
j_gene: TRBJ2-1; v_gene: TRBV19; CDR3aa: ASSGRGRAWDNEQF
j_gene: TRBJ2-2; v_gene: TRBV5-1; CDR3aa: ASSRTEDRGELF
j_gene: TRBJ2-1; v_gene: TRBV9; CDR3aa: ASSHRSGSSYNEQF
j_gene: TRBJ1-1; v_gene: TRBV19; CDR3aa: ASSIVLAGWGLNTEAF
j_gene: TRBJ2-5; v_gene: TRBV30; CDR3aa: AWRTGQVQETQY
j_gene: TRBJ1-2; v_gene: TRBV19; CDR3aa: ASKEGYGYT
j_gene: TRBJ1-1; v_gene: TRBV5-6; CDR3aa: ASSLTGSTEAF
j_gene: TRBJ2-7; v_gene: TRBV5-6; CDR3aa: ASSPTGAPYEQY
j_gene: TRBJ2-5; v_gene: TRBV19; CDR3aa: ASSTPGAPQETQY
j_gene: TRBJ1-5; v_gene: TRBV6-2/TRBV6-3; CDR3aa: ASSPPQGGNQPQH
j_gene: TRBJ2-1; v_gene: TRBV18; CDR3aa: ASSPVDRVVYNEQF
j_gene: TRBJ1-4; v_gene: TRBV30; CDR3aa: AWSSGANEKLF
j_gene: TRBJ1-5; v_gene: TRBV19; CDR3aa: ASSINIRAGDQPQH
j_gene: TRBJ2-7; v_gene: TRBV6-2/TRBV6-3; CDR3aa: ASSSGRIFYEQY
j_gene: TRBJ1-5; v_gene: TRBV18; CDR3aa: ASSSMLNSNQPQH
j_gene: TRBJ1-5; v_gene: TRBV29-1; CDR3aa: SVESGEGQPQH
j_gene: TRBJ2-5; v_gene: TRBV7-2; CDR3aa: ASSLGDGEETQY
j_gene: TRBJ1-5; v_gene: TRBV18; CDR3aa: ASSPGQGEKQPQH
j_gene: TRBJ2-7; v_gene: TRBV7-3; CDR3aa: ASSLEGEPEQY
j_gene: TRBJ2-1; v_gene: TRBV7-8; CDR3aa: ASSFLTDYNEQF
j_gene: TRBJ1-2; v_gene: TRBV3-1/TRBV3-2; CDR3aa: ASSQGTLGGYT
j_gene: TRBJ1-4; v_gene: TRBV11-2; CDR3aa: ASSSYRASLEKLF
j_gene: TRBJ1-5; v_gene: TRBV5-1; CDR3aa: ASSLEWGSNQPQH
j_gene: TRBJ2-3; v_gene: TRBV14; CDR3aa: ASSQVNKGYWDTQY
j_gene: TRBJ1-4; v_gene: TRBV15; CDR3aa: ATSRVRGYFEKLF